The rows below give T cell receptor beta chains drawn from one sample of a study of blood T cell repertoires in COVID-19. Method: immunoSEQ multiplex PCR; TCRdb's copy keeps in-frame clones and lacks some. Found here are 150,000 to 200,000 clones, 80% to 90% of them singletons; the top ten hold around 20%. Sequenced sample: peripheral blood. The receptors stem from a woman of 80 years or more with acute or convalescent COVID-19. Each CDR3 is given with its conserved first and last residue. A D gene is named only where the DNA matches it firmly. Clone size is given for some rows only: seen once, a few or many times, or a class if the clone is expanded.

TRBJ2-5	NA	TRBV5-4	TRBD2	CASTLGGEGETQYF	TGTGCCAGCACTTTGGGGGGGGAGGGAGAGACCCAGTACTTC
TRBJ2-7	NA	TRBV23-1	TRBD1	CASSLWPGQGRNEQYF	TGCGCCAGCAGTCTCTGGCCGGGACAGGGAAGGAACGAGCAGTACTTC
TRBJ1-1	few	TRBV3-1/TRBV3-2	TRBD1	CASSPGTDLEAFF	TGTGCCAGCAGCCCAGGGACAGACCTTGAAGCTTTCTTT
TRBJ1-5	NA	TRBV28	NA	CASSPVLGAGNQPQHF	TGTGCCAGCAGCCCAGTTCTTGGGGCTGGGAATCAGCCCCAGCATTTT
TRBJ1-1	NA	TRBV30	NA	CAWSRTNTEAFF	TGTGCCTGGAGCCGGACAAACACTGAAGCTTTCTTT
TRBJ2-5	NA	TRBV16	NA	CASINSGFQETQYF	TGTGCCAGCATCAATAGCGGATTCCAAGAGACCCAGTACTTC
TRBJ2-2	NA	TRBV3-1/TRBV3-2	NA	CASSQGSWELFF	TGTGCCAGCAGCCAAGGTTCCTGGGAGCTGTTTTTT
TRBJ1-6	NA	TRBV28	NA	CASRQGSNSPLHF	TGTGCCAGCAGACAGGGATCTAATTCACCCCTCCACTTT
TRBJ1-6	NA	TRBV18	TRBD1	CASSPGQTQNSPLHF	TGTGCCAGCTCACCGGGACAGACACAAAATTCACCCCTCCACTTT
TRBJ2-1	NA	TRBV4-2	TRBD2	CASSQEGVPAGVYNEQFF	TGTGCCAGCAGCCAAGAAGGGGTCCCAGCGGGGGTCTACAATGAGCAGTTCTTC
TRBJ2-1	once	TRBV6-2/TRBV6-3	TRBD2	CASSYRASGTYNEQFF	TGTGCCAGCAGTTATAGGGCTAGCGGGACCTACAATGAGCAGTTCTTC
TRBJ2-3	NA	TRBV24-1	TRBD2	CATSEGSNSGGFTDTQYF	TGTGCCACCAGTGAAGGTAGTAATAGCGGGGGGTTTACAGATACGCAGTATTTT
TRBJ2-1	NA	TRBV18	TRBD2	CASSPGTSVYNEQFF	TGTGCCAGCTCACCAGGGACTAGCGTTTACAATGAGCAGTTCTTC
TRBJ2-3	NA	TRBV24-1	TRBD2	CATSDLFGLAGEADTQYF	TGTGCCACCAGTGATTTGTTCGGACTAGCGGGAGAGGCAGATACGCAGTATTTT
TRBJ1-2	NA	TRBV5-6	TRBD1	CASSLASTGNYGYTF	TGTGCCAGCAGCTTGGCCTCGACAGGGAACTATGGCTACACCTTC
TRBJ2-3	NA	TRBV27	NA	CASSPETGTDTQYF	TGTGCCAGCAGTCCCGAAACAGGGACAGATACGCAGTATTTT
TRBJ2-2	NA	TRBV19	NA	CASSKSLNTGELFF	TGTGCCAGTAGTAAAAGCTTGAACACCGGGGAGCTGTTTTTT
TRBJ1-2	NA	TRBV5-1	NA	CASSFQDSNYGYTF	TGCGCCAGCAGCTTCCAGGACAGCAACTATGGCTACACCTTC
TRBJ2-2	NA	TRBV19	TRBD2	CASMEQRGVAGELFF	TGTGCCAGTATGGAACAGCGGGGGGTGGCCGGGGAGCTGTTTTTT
TRBJ1-2	NA	TRBV11-2	NA	CASSLGRGYGYTF	TGTGCCAGCAGCTTAGGAAGGGGCTATGGCTACACCTTC
TRBJ2-2	NA	TRBV10-3	NA	CAISETGSPNTGELFF	TGTGCCATCAGTGAGACGGGTAGCCCGAACACCGGGGAGCTGTTTTTT
TRBJ2-7	NA	TRBV19	TRBD2	CASSIVGTINEQYF	TGTGCCAGTAGTATTGTTGGGACTATCAACGAGCAGTACTTC
TRBJ1-1	NA	TRBV30	NA	CAWSENRAEAFF	TGTGCCTGGAGTGAAAACAGGGCCGAAGCTTTCTTT
TRBJ1-3	few	TRBV5-5	NA	CASSKTTRGYRENTIYF	TGTGCCAGCAGCAAGACTACGCGGGGGTATAGAGAAAACACCATATATTTT
TRBJ1-1	NA	TRBV6-1	NA	CASSESQAEAFF	TGTGCCAGCAGTGAATCTCAGGCTGAAGCTTTCTTT
TRBJ2-1	NA	TRBV7-9	NA	CASPKGGGNEQFF	TGTGCCAGCCCAAAAGGGGGGGGAAATGAGCAGTTCTTC
TRBJ2-7	NA	TRBV23-1	TRBD1	CASSRTGTGVYEQYF	TGCGCCAGCAGTCGGACCGGGACAGGGGTCTACGAGCAGTACTTC
TRBJ2-7	NA	TRBV6-2/TRBV6-3	NA	CASSYALQRGAYEQYF	TGTGCCAGCAGTTACGCCCTCCAGCGAGGAGCCTACGAGCAGTACTTC
TRBJ1-1	NA	TRBV7-8	NA	CASSNTGTEAFF	TGTGCCAGCAGCAACACCGGGACAGAAGCTTTCTTT
TRBJ2-1	NA	TRBV5-1	TRBD2	CASSPTGTSATSFYNEQFF	TGCGCCAGCAGCCCTACCGGGACTAGCGCCACGAGTTTCTACAATGAGCAGTTCTTC
TRBJ2-2	few	TRBV5-4	TRBD2	CASSLDPGRANTGELFF	TGTGCCAGCAGCTTGGACCCAGGGAGGGCGAACACCGGGGAGCTGTTTTTT
TRBJ2-3	NA	TRBV29-1	NA	CSVEVRGLQKQYF	TGCAGCGTTGAGGTCAGGGGACTACAGAAGCAGTATTTT
TRBJ2-2	NA	TRBV7-2	NA	CASSSYTGELFF	TGTGCCAGCAGCTCGTACACCGGGGAGCTGTTTTTT
TRBJ2-1	NA	TRBV5-1	TRBD1	CASSPGQGYNEQFF	TGCGCCAGCAGCCCAGGACAGGGATACAATGAGCAGTTCTTC
TRBJ2-1	NA	TRBV19	TRBD2	CASSMGGGVYNEQFF	TGTGCCAGTAGTATGGGCGGGGGGGTTTACAATGAGCAGTTCTTC
TRBJ2-7	NA	TRBV24-1	TRBD1	CATSDNRGFHEQYF	TGTGCCACCAGTGATAACAGGGGCTTTCACGAGCAGTACTTC